Presented here are 28 T cell receptor beta chains from one specimen sequenced in a study of blood T cell repertoires in COVID-19. Assay: immunoSEQ multiplex PCR; the TCRdb copy retains only in-frame clones and omits some. The repertoire holds around 160,000 clones, with 65% to 85% as singletons. Sequencing was carried out using peripheral blood. Receptors were obtained from a man in his 60s with active or convalescent COVID-19.

V is TRBV5-1 and J is TRBJ2-2, with D perhaps TRBD1 (6 bases). CDR3 length: 15 residues. Trimming removed 4 bases from V and 5 bases from J, with 15 bases in between. Per germline, CDR1 SGHRS and CDR2 YFSETQ. The CDR3 sequence: CASSNGTPETGELFF. The CDR3, as DNA: TGCGCCAGCAGCAACGGGACACCAGAAACCGGGGAGCTGTTTTTT.

This clone was observed a handful of times. The chain carries TRBV19 and TRBJ1-2; 8 bases are a match to TRBD1. The germline gives CDR1 LNHDA, CDR2 SQIVND (reference sequence). The trim removed 5 bases at V and 6 bases at J, leaving 8 bases unmatched. The CDR3 is 14 amino acids. The CDR3 loop reads CASSLGQGEDGYTF. CDR3 nucleotide sequence: TGTGCCAGTAGTCTCGGACAGGGTGAAGATGGCTACACCTTC.

J is TRBJ2-3 and V is TRBV7-6, with a possible D match to TRBD1 (7 bases). CDR1 is SGHVS and CDR2 is FNYEAQ in the germline V gene. The CDR3 length is 16 residues. V lost 5 bases and J 5 bases, leaving 20 bases between the germline ends. The CDR3 region is CASSRGPPGGGDTQYF. For the CDR3, the DNA is TGTGCCAGCAGCAGGGGACCCCCAGGGGGAGGAGATACGCAGTATTTT. The variable domain in full, completed from reference TRBV7-6 and TRBJ2-3, reads GAGVSQSPRYKVTKRGQDVALRCDPISGHVSLYWYRQALGQGPEFLTYFNYEAQQDKSGLPNDRFSAERPEGSISTLTIQRTEQRDSAMYRCASSRGPPGGGDTQYFGPGTRLTVL.

The J gene is TRBJ1-2, the V gene TRBV6-5, with 7 bases fitting TRBD1. Germline V gene sequence: CDR1 MNHEY, CDR2 SVGAGI. This CDR3 is built from 13 residues. The V segment lost 7 bases and the J segment 4 bases; nucleotides outside the gene matches: 6. The CDR3 DNA reads as TGTGCCAGCATCTCGACAGGGACCTATGGCTACACCTTC. It is translated as CASISTGTYGYTF.

The genes are TRBV3-1 (or the pseudogene TRBV3-2) and TRBJ1-1; tentatively, D is TRBD1 (5 bases). The CDR3 loop spans 15 amino acids. In germline, CDR1 is LGHDT, CDR2 YNNKEL (reference sequence). V was trimmed by 1 base and J by 2 bases, leaving 11 bases between them. Here the CDR3 reads CASSQVLGLNTEAFF. The DNA of the CDR3 is TGTGCCAGCAGCCAAGTGCTGGGACTCAACACTGAAGCTTTCTTT.

CDR3 loop: CATLAGEGTDTQYF. CDR3 nucleotide sequence: TGTGCCACCTTGGCGGGAGAGGGGACAGATACGCAGTATTTT. The chain uses TRBV2 and TRBJ2-3; 7 bases line up with TRBD2. This CDR3 spans 14 amino acids. Germline-derived CDR1 and CDR2 are SNHLY and FYNNEI. With V trimmed by 10 bases and J by 3 bases, 10 bases remained unmatched.

CDR3 amino acids: CASSEGLAGVAEQFF. CDR3 DNA: TGTGCCAGCAGTGAAGGACTAGCGGGAGTCGCTGAGCAGTTCTTC. The chain uses TRBV6-1 and TRBJ2-1; TRBD2 agrees at 12 bases. V was clipped by 1 base and J by 9 bases; unmatched bases: 4. This CDR3 region has 15 residues. Germline CDR1 reads MNHNS; CDR2 reads SASEGT.

The chain combines TRBV7-9 with TRBJ2-7; 9 nucleotides match TRBD1. Trimming removed 5 bases from V and 4 bases from J; junction bases left unmatched: 6. The V gene's germline CDR1 is SEHNR and CDR2 FQNEAQ (reference sequence). This CDR3 comprises 14 residues. The CDR3 DNA follows: TGTGCCAGCAGCACCGGGACAGGGCGGTACGAGCAGTACTTC. This sequence encodes CASSTGTGRYEQYF.

The table lists this clone with a count of one. The CDR3 DNA sequence: TGTGCCTCGCTTCGGGGTTCAGGGGCTTCACCCCTCCACTTT. Encoded protein: CASLRGSGASPLHF. The J gene is TRBJ1-6, the V gene TRBV28; D is possibly TRBD1 (6 bases). Trimming took 11 bases from V and 9 from J, leaving 20 bases between them. This CDR3 region has 14 residues. CDR1 MDHEN and CDR2 SYDVKM come from the germline V gene. The full variable domain, rest sourced from reference TRBV28 and TRBJ1-6, is DVKVTQSSRYLVKRTGEKVFLECVQDMDHENMFWYRQDPGLGLRLIYFSYDVKMKEKGDIPEGYSVSREKKERFSLILESASTNQTSMYLCASLRGSGASPLHFGNGTRLTVT.

CDR3 residues: CASSLALGQYNEQFF. The CDR3 nucleotides are TGCGCCAGCAGCTTGGCCCTGGGCCAGTACAATGAGCAGTTCTTC. V usage is TRBV5-1 and J usage is TRBJ2-1; D not resolved. The CDR3 contains 15 residues. V gave up 0 bases and J gave up 4 bases, with 11 bases separating them. The germline V gene has CDR1 SGHRS and CDR2 YFSETQ.

J is TRBJ2-1 and V is TRBV6-6; D might be TRBD1 (6 bases). Germline V gene sequence: CDR1 MNHNY, CDR2 SVGAGI (reference sequence). The CDR3 runs 16 residues. V gave up 0 bases and J gave up 8 bases, with 17 bases separating them. The CDR3 sequence is CASSYSGAGAHDEQFF. CDR3 nucleotide sequence: TGTGCCAGCAGTTACTCCGGGGCAGGGGCCCACGATGAGCAGTTCTTC.

The chain uses TRBV24-1 and TRBJ2-2; 7 bases map to TRBD1. CDR1 and CDR2 (germline): KGHDR, SFDVKD. V gave up 0 bases and J gave up 7 bases; unmatched junction bases: 4. This CDR3 is built from 15 residues. DNA for the CDR3: TGTGCCACCAGTGATTTGGTCAGGGGGAACGGGGAGCTGTTTTTT. Its protein product is CATSDLVRGNGELFF.

The V call is TRBV4-1, the J call TRBJ2-4; D may be TRBD2 (5 bases). The CDR3 covers 19 residues. CDR1 and CDR2 (germline): MGHRA, YSYEKL. Trimming left V 1 base short and J 0 bases short, with 19 bases between. The CDR3 DNA sequence: TGCGCCAGCAGCCAAGTATATGGCGAGGGCATCTTAGCCAAAAACATTCAGTACTTC. As protein: CASSQVYGEGILAKNIQYF.

The chain links TRBV6-5 to TRBJ2-1; the D is unclear. Germline CDR1 reads MNHEY; CDR2 reads SVGAGI. The ends were cut back, 6 bases at V and 4 bases at J, with 16 bases in the middle. CDR3 length: 15 residues. CDR3 residues: CASRTLVGGYNEQFF. DNA for the CDR3: TGTGCCAGCAGGACGCTGGTAGGCGGATACAATGAGCAGTTCTTC.

This clone was seen just once. J is TRBJ2-1 and V is TRBV29-1; D is uncertain. V was pared by 6 bases and J by 6 bases, with 6 bases between. Per germline, CDR1 SQVTM and CDR2 ANQGSEA. The CDR3 sequence is 10 residues long. The CDR3 region is CSVGLNEQFF. The CDR3 DNA reads as TGCAGCGTGGGCCTCAATGAGCAGTTCTTC.

There are a few counts of this clone. The chain links TRBV6-2 or TRBV6-3 to TRBJ1-2; D is unresolved. The CDR3 sequence is 17 residues long. V lost 6 bases and J lost 3, with 23 bases in between. CDR1 and CDR2 from the germline V gene are MNHEY and SVGEGT. The DNA of the CDR3 is TGTGCCAGCAGCCCTACCCCTTTGGCCCGGAGACACTATGGCTACACCTTC. Translated, it gives CASSPTPLARRHYGYTF.

This chain uses TRBV27 with TRBJ2-7, with 10 positions matching TRBD1. This CDR3 region has 15 residues. The V segment lost 4 bases and the J segment 4 bases; nucleotides outside the gene matches: 7. The germline CDR1 and CDR2 sequences are MNHEY and SMNVEV (reference sequence). CDR3 region: CASSSAGGQGYEQYF. DNA for the CDR3: TGTGCCAGCAGTTCGGCCGGGGGACAGGGGTACGAGCAGTACTTC.

The chain combines TRBV9 with TRBJ1-5, with 7 nucleotides matching TRBD1. The junction had 6 bases not matched to a gene; V was cut back by 4 bases and J by 5 bases. The CDR3 length is 14 residues. Per germline, CDR1 SGDLS and CDR2 YYNGEE. CDR3 sequence: CASSPTGDHQPQHF. CDR3 DNA: TGTGCCAGCAGCCCCACAGGGGATCATCAGCCCCAGCATTTT.

J is TRBJ2-7 and V is TRBV6-1; the D gene is possibly TRBD1 (5 bases). The CDR3 sequence is 14 residues long. From germline, CDR1 is MNHNS and CDR2 SASEGT. V was shortened by 1 base and J by 2 bases, with 9 bases between the two germline ends. CDR3 sequence (DNA): TGTGCCAGCAGTGAAGTCTGGACAACCTACGAGCAGTACTTC. Translating gives CASSEVWTTYEQYF.

The CDR3 reads CAISEQGNTEAFF. The CDR3 DNA is TGTGCCATCAGTGAACAGGGAAACACTGAAGCTTTCTTT. The V call is TRBV10-3, the J call TRBJ1-1; D may be TRBD1 (6 bases). Germline assignment: CDR1 ENHRY and CDR2 SYGVKD. CDR3 length: 13 amino acids. The ends were cut back, 3 bases at V and 2 bases at J, with 7 bases in the middle.

The J gene is TRBJ2-7, the V gene TRBV2; 8 nucleotides align to TRBD2. This CDR3 is 13 amino acids long. V dropped 7 bases and J dropped 4; count of bases not matched to a gene: 6. Per the germline V gene, CDR1 is SNHLY and CDR2 is FYNNEI. The CDR3 here is CASTGLAKYEQYF. The CDR3 nucleotides are TGTGCCAGCACCGGACTAGCTAAATACGAGCAGTACTTC. The full variable domain, completed using reference TRBV2 and TRBJ2-7, is EPEVTQTPSHQVTQMGQEVILRCVPISNHLYFYWYRQILGQKVEFLVSFYNNEISEKSEIFDDQFSVERPDGSNFTLKIRSTKLEDSAMYFCASTGLAKYEQYFGPGTRLTVT.

This clone was observed a single time. The chain employs TRBV5-4 and TRBJ1-4; 7 bases are a match to TRBD1. Germline loops: CDR1 SGHNT, CDR2 YYREEE (reference sequence). Unmatched junction bases numbered 2, after V lost 0 bases and J lost 3 bases. CDR3 length: 15 amino acids. CDR3 DNA: TGTGCCAGCAGCTTGGGGGACAGAGCTAATGAAAAACTGTTTTTT. Translated, it gives CASSLGDRANEKLFF.

V gene TRBV7-8 combines with J gene TRBJ2-2; 9 bases map to TRBD2. Losses at the gene ends were 5 bases for V and 5 bases for J; bases not matched to a gene: 9. The CDR3 contains 16 residues. From germline, CDR1 is SGHVS and CDR2 FQNEAQ. CDR3 in DNA: TGTGCCAGCAGCCGACCAGCGGGGGGAAGGACCGGGGAGCTGTTTTTT. Translated: CASSRPAGGRTGELFF.

This clone has a handful of counts. The V call is TRBV5-6, the J call TRBJ2-5; 12 bases are a match to TRBD2. With 0 bases clipped from V and 6 bases from J, the junction kept 9 bases outside the gene matches. Germline V gene lookup returns CDR1 SGHDT and CDR2 YYEEEE. This CDR3 is 17 amino acids long. CDR3: CASSLALAGGQGKTQYF. The CDR3 bases are TGTGCCAGCAGCTTGGCACTAGCGGGAGGCCAGGGGAAGACCCAGTACTTC.

This chain links TRBV5-1 with TRBJ2-7; TRBD2 matches 7 bases. In germline, CDR1 is SGHRS, CDR2 YFSETQ. This CDR3 region has 15 residues. V gave up 1 base and J gave up 3 bases; unmatched junction bases: 7. The CDR3 sequence is CASSLRPGGGYEQYF. The CDR3 region has the DNA TGCGCCAGCAGCTTGAGGCCTGGCGGGGGCTACGAGCAGTACTTC.

This chain connects TRBV7-9 to TRBJ2-2, with 8 bases lining up with TRBD1. V shed 1 base, J shed 5 bases, and the junction held 3 bases outside the gene matches. The germline V gene has CDR1 SEHNR and CDR2 FQNEAQ (reference sequence). The CDR3 extends over 15 amino acids. As DNA, the CDR3 is TGTGCCAGCAGCTTAGATTACAGGGGGACCGGGGAGCTGTTTTTT. Protein sequence: CASSLDYRGTGELFF.

J is TRBJ2-1 and V is TRBV7-3; 7 positions agree with TRBD2. Trimming removed 4 bases from V and 0 bases from J; junction bases left unmatched: 3. CDR3 length: 15 amino acids. Germline V gene lookup returns CDR1 SGHTA and CDR2 FQGTGA. The CDR3 protein is CASSSKRDSYNEQFF. CDR3 nucleotides: TGTGCCAGCAGCTCTAAGCGGGACTCCTACAATGAGCAGTTCTTC.

V gene TRBV6-6 combines with J gene TRBJ1-2; no clear D gene. The CDR3 covers 17 residues. V was clipped by 5 bases and J by 0 bases, with 19 bases between them. The germline V gene has CDR1 MNHNY and CDR2 SVGAGI (reference sequence). CDR3 DNA sequence: TGTGCCAGCAGTCGATTACTGCAGGCAAGAGCTAACTATGGCTACACCTTC. Translating gives CASSRLLQARANYGYTF.